This TCR beta chain was identified in a study of blood T cell repertoires in COVID-19. Study context: Sites across the United States, Italy and Spain contributed samples from acute and convalescent COVID-19.

Using immunoSEQ multiplex PCR, the repertoire was profiled, and TCRdb retains in-frame clones only, with some absent. The sample contains fewer than 90,000 clones, less than 90% of which appear only once. This clone came up a few times. The CDR3 covers 16 residues. Trimming shortened V by 9 bases and J by 0 bases, and 15 bases separated the two germline ends. Germline V lookup: CDR1 MNHNY, CDR2 SVGAGI (reference sequence). Sequencing used peripheral blood. V usage is TRBV6-6 and J usage is TRBJ1-6; D not resolved. This receptor was identified in a man older than 75 in a cohort sampled during active COVID-19. DNA for the CDR3: TGTGCCAGTAAGGAGGGATCCTTCTCCTATAATTCACCCCTCCACTTT. Translation gives CASKEGSFSYNSPLHF.